This T cell receptor (beta chain) emerged from a study of blood T cell repertoires in COVID-19. Study in general: From the United States, Italy and Spain came samples of acute and convalescent COVID-19.

Germline V gene lookup returns CDR1 KGHSH and CDR2 LQKENI. The CDR3 loop spans 14 amino acids. Trimming took off 0 bases at V and 2 bases at J, with 8 bases between the two ends. In the authors' methods: Cell counts per sample came from amplifying reference gene primers. Repertoires were generated with immunoSEQ multiplex PCR, while TCRdb's copy carries only in-frame clones and drops some. For V, J and clone size, that table is used; D and trimming come from the DNA. The data contain a few hundred thousand clones, more than 75% of them singletons. Sequencing was performed on peripheral blood. This receptor was obtained from a man between 60 and 70 years old with acute or convalescent COVID-19. The V and J genes are TRBV18 and TRBJ2-7; D uncertain. Written as DNA, the CDR3 is TGTGCCAGCTCACCACCCTCCAGTCCCTACGAGCAGTACTTC. Translation: CASSPPSSPYEQYF.